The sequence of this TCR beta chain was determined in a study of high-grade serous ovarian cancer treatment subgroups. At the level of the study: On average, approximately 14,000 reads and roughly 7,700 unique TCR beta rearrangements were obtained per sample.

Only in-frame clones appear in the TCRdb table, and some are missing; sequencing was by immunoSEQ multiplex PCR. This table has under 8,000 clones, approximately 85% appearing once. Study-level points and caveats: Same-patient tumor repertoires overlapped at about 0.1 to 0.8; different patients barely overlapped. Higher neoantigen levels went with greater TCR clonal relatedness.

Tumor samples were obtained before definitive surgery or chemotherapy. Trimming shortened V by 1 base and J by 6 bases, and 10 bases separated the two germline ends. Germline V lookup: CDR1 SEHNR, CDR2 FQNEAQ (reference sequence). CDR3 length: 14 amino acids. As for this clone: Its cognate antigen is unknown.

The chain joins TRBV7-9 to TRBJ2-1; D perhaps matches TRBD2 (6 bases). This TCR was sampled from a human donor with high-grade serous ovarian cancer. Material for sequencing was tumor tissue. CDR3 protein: CASSLVLAGNEQFF. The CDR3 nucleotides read TGTGCCAGCAGCTTAGTACTAGCCGGCAATGAGCAGTTCTTC.